This T cell receptor beta chain originates from a study of cytomegalovirus exposure and HLA in healthy donors (dated by TCRdb to 2016 to 2017). With regard to the full study: An earlier analysis of fewer than 750 of the donors reported around 280 Gb of sequence data and 117 million unique TCR beta sequences obtained from around 190 million T cells. An early release covering roughly 580 HLA-typed donors comprised approximately 290 gigabases of sequencing data and about 90 million unique TCR sequences. Of the approximately 400 genotyped donors, about 80% fell in the genetic ancestry cluster associated with self-reported Caucasian donors. The study aimed to test whether signatures of past pathogen exposure could be identified by cataloging public T cell receptors. Using immunosequencing, the study profiled T cell repertoires from approximately 700 subjects and related those repertoires to cytomegalovirus serostatus. Along with the roughly 670-subject first cohort, a separate validation cohort of over 90 different subjects was used. To predict cytomegalovirus infection status, the study combined high-throughput TCR immunosequencing, statistical association of individual TCRs with disease status, and machine learning. A later analysis re-examined previously published TCR beta repertoires from just over 650 donors and added high-resolution HLA genotyping to investigate patterns of TCR occurrence. In the later analysis, no new phenotypic data were used to find candidate immune exposures; instead, reliance was placed on TCR beta sequences and their occurrence across donors. An earlier analysis of a few hundred of the donors applied high-throughput TCR beta sequencing to assess whether each TCR beta V gene segment acted as functional or pseudogenic. Donor age, sex, ethnicity and CMV serostatus were compiled together with the repertoire data. A later genetic analysis used genome-wide SNP genotypes for about 55% of the 666 donors, treating that subset as a discovery cohort. Every repertoire in the discovery cohort had been generated on one and the same sequencing platform. HLA typing included class I and class II loci at four-digit resolution. Typing coverage differed by locus: A, B, C, DRB1 and DQB1 were typed in roughly 620-630 donors, DQA1 in 522, DPA1 in some 570, and DPB1 in around 440. Five DR-DQ haplotypes were handled as single units for association and clustering, since linkage in the cohort was strong. On average, 235,054 unique TCR beta nucleotide sequences were sequenced per donor among 350 to 400 genotyped donors of the cohort, with 15% to 20% of those sequences being non-productive.

The library was generated by the immunoSEQ multiplex PCR assay. The multiplex PCR relied on a mix of 60 forward primers for TCR Vbeta segments and 13 reverse primers for TCR Jbeta segments. A multiplex PCR assay on genomic DNA amplified the CDR3 region of rearranged TCR beta genes. The Illumina HiSeq System was used to sequence the amplified TCR beta libraries as 87-base-pair reads. In the paper's pipeline: A later analysis tallied roughly 78 million unique TCR beta chains across the approximately 670 repertoires, and around 10 million of those chains were shared by two or more donors. A nearest-neighbor algorithm error-corrected the raw reads and collapsed the reads into unique sequences, merging closely related sequences to remove PCR and sequencing errors. CDR3 sequences were aligned to IMGT reference sequences to assign V, D and J gene segments. Each retained sequence needed at least a six-nucleotide match to both a V gene segment and a J gene segment. Rearrangements were classified as productive when the CDR3 lacked stop codons and remained in frame with V and J, and all other rearrangements were classified as non-productive. Following IMGT convention, CDR3 was defined as the stretch from the second conserved V-encoded cysteine to the conserved J-encoded phenylalanine. Sequences without an unambiguous match to a single V gene segment were excluded from the earlier analysis of about 640 of the donors. An earlier analysis of several hundred of the donors called V segments functional above 56.7% productive rearrangements and segregating when the between-donor standard deviation exceeded 5%. To diagnose cytomegalovirus status from the catalog of TCR beta chain sequences, a statistical classification framework was built. A later analysis assigned V and J genes by comparing TCR nucleotide sequences with IMGT/GENE-DB human TR gene sequences. The TCRdist pipeline was used in a later analysis to assign CDR3 sequences and most-parsimonious VDJ recombination scenarios. In a later analysis, each TCR beta chain was defined by its CDR3 amino acid sequence together with its V-gene family, and reads without a unique V-gene family were excluded. A later analysis removed 592 highly shared, low-generation-probability nucleotide sequences to deal with suspected cross-contamination and a sequencing artifact. For each public chain, a later analysis derived a clonal expansion index from normalized ranks of inferred template counts within each repertoire. A later analysis computed generation probabilities with a VDJ recombination model fitted to out-of-frame rearrangements, and checked the results against IGoR. Hypergeometric tests were used in a later analysis to score TCR-TCR, TCR-HLA and TCR-CMV co-occurrence, with a repertoire-size bias correction applied to the TCR pairs. To estimate false discovery rates, a later analysis permuted the HLA or CMV assignments 20 times. A later analysis grouped co-occurring TCRs with DBSCAN, adding TCRdist sequence similarity when clustering within HLA-allele-positive subsets. Co-occurrence clustering excluded repertoires with fewer than 30,000 or more than 120,000 public chains, plus five with anomalous nucleotide sharing. TCRdb obtained this table from immuneACCESS and retained in-frame rearrangements with V and J assigned. These tables miss some clones; where compared with another copy, unresolved V genes account for less than half of the shortfall, and the remainder is unexplained. That table supplies the V and J calls and clone size; D and trimming were determined from the DNA. The sample includes about 140,000 clones, with roughly four fifths observed a single time. The leading ten clones occupy about 3.4% of the sample.

In the germline V gene, CDR1 corresponds to SGHVS and CDR2 to FQNEAQ. V sheds 2 bases and J sheds 2 bases, leaving 13 bases between their ends. The CDR3 numbers 16 residues from cysteine through phenylalanine. Only CDR3 DNA is held: 48 bases, read in frame from base 1. This clone has just a few counts. What this receptor recognizes is not known. The record has no base qualities; no much larger clone is one base away. Broad study findings and their caveats: A further reported finding was that TCR beta sequences accurately predicted the HLA-A and HLA-B alleles for most subjects in the first cohort. For the cohort, immune exposure information was limited to CMV serostatus. Specific HLA alleles were associated with 16,951 TCR beta sequences at a false discovery rate of 0.05 in a later analysis. The classifier was reported to diagnose cytomegalovirus status with high specificity and sensitivity in both the original cohort and the validation cohort. This cohort had only TCR beta chains sequenced, and the lack of alpha or paired-chain data limited which features could be detected. A later genetic analysis reported fewer N-insertions in productive TCRs among donors in an Asian-associated ancestry cluster than the roughly 700-donor mean. In an earlier analysis of more than 450 of the donors, most TCR beta V segments were observed in productive rearrangements about 87% or about 30% of the time, broadly matching IMGT annotations. The authors suggested that the approach could potentially be extended to other disease states and immunological phenotypes. The 87-base-pair reads could not distinguish some IMGT-functional V segments, including TRBV6-2 and TRBV6-3, so those segments were excluded. Linkage disequilibrium might explain the correlated functional status among segregating V segments, but an unknown experimental factor could not be excluded. A later genetic analysis associated a missense DCLRE1C variant with V-gene and J-gene trimming of TCR beta chains, and an independent cohort replicated the association. Because HLA typing was unavailable for some donors at each locus, only the typed subset was used in association tests. According to a later analysis, most CMV-associated TCR beta chains appeared to be HLA-restricted, and the HLA associations seemed to be driven largely by CMV exposure. When HLA alleles, especially DR and DQ, strongly co-occurred, attributing TCR associations to individual alleles was difficult. Because counts were too low, some 17 rarely observed V segments, including chromosome 9 orphons, were left out of the earlier analysis of 587 of the donors. In a later analysis, TCR association rates were found to vary across HLA loci, with the most associated TCRs seen for DRB1 alleles and the fewest for HLA-C alleles. A later analysis found that HLA-associated TCR beta chains were more clonally expanded and had lower generation probabilities than equally common non-associated chains. While some public TCRs were present in many individuals, most TCR sequences turned up only very rarely across donors. The study listed 164 TCR beta chains as associated with cytomegalovirus. Roughly uniform sequencing depth across donors was assumed in presence/absence analyses, although this assumption may not hold. A cluster of highly shared sequence variants was judged likely to be a technical artifact of the sequencing pipeline. In vitro tests confirmed that a few of the cytomegalovirus-associated TCR beta chains recognize cytomegalovirus antigens. A later analysis reported that several top co-occurrence clusters appeared linked to parvovirus B19, influenza, CMV and Epstein-Barr virus.

The cohort was made up of 666 healthy bone marrow donors. At the time of sampling, all cohort members were nominally healthy, though unrecorded immune exposures were likely present. The donor tested CMV seropositive, placing the donor among the 250 to 300 seropositive members of the cohort. Every donor gave a peripheral blood sample, and the peripheral blood mononuclear cells from that sample were used for TCR beta sequencing. Genomic DNA was extracted from the blood cell samples with the Qiagen DNeasy Blood Extraction Kit. The chain couples TRBV7-8 to TRBJ2-1; a tentative D call is TRBD1 (6 bases match). The origin of this receptor is a man aged 18-30 years in good health and CMV-seropositive. Sequenced input: PBMCs. The nucleotide sequence is given as TGTGCCAGCAGCTTATCCGGGACAAGGCCCTACAATGAGCAGTTCTTC. Its product reads: CASSLSGTRPYNEQFF.